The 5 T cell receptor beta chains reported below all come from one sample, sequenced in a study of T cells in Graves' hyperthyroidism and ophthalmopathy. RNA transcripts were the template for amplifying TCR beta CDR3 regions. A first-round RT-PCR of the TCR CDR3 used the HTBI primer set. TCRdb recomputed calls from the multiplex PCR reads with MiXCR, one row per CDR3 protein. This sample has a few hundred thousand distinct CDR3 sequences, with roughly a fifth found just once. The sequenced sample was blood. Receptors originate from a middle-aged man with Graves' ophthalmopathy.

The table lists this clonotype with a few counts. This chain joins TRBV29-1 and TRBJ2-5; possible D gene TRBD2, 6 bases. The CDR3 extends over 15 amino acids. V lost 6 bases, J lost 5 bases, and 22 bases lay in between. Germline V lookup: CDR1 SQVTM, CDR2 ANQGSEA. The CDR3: CSVADPWGEIETQYF. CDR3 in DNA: TGCAGCGTAGCTGATCCATGGGGGGAGATCGAGACCCAGTACTTC.

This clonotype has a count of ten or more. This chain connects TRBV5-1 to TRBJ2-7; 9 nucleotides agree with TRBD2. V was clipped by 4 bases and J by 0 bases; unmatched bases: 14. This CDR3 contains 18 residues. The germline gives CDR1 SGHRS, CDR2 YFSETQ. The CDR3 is CASSPSEAGGPFSYEQYF. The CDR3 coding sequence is TGCGCCAGCAGCCCTTCTGAGGCGGGAGGGCCTTTCTCCTACGAGCAGTACTTC.

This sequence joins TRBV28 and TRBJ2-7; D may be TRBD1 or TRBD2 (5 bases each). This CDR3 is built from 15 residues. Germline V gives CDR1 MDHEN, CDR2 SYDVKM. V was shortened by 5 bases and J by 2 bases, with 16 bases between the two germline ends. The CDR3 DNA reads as TGTGCCAGCAGTGGTCCGGGACCCGGAACCTACGAGCAGTACTTC. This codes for CASSGPGPGTYEQYF.

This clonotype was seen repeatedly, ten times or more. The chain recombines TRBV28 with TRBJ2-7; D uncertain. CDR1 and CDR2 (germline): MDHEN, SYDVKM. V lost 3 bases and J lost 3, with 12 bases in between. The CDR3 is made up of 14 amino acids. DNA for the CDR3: TGTGCCAGCAGTTTCGCCAGGCCGAGCTACGAGCAGTACTTC. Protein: CASSFARPSYEQYF.

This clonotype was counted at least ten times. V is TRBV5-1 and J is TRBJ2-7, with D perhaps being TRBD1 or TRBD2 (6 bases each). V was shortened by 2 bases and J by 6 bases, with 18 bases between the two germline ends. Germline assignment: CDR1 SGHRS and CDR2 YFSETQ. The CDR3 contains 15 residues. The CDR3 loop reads CASSLMGQMGGEQYF. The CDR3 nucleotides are TGCGCCAGCAGCTTAATGGGACAAATGGGAGGCGAGCAGTACTTC.